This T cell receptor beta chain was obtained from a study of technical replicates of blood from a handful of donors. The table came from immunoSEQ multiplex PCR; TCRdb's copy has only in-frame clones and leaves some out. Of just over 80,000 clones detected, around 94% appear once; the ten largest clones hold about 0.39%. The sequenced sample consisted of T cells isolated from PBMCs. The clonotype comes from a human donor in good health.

This chain's CDR3 is CASSSGGLEGYEQYF. DNA of the CDR3: TGTGCCAGCAGTTCCGGTGGACTAGAGGGGTACGAGCAGTACTTC. The J gene is TRBJ2-7, the V gene TRBV13, with 7 positions matching TRBD2. Germline CDR1 PRHDT, CDR2 FYEKMQ (reference sequence). The CDR3 extends over 15 amino acids. The ends lost 6 bases at V and 4 bases at J; junction bases unmatched: 12.